This TCR beta chain was observed in a study of OX40 agonist ivuxolimab in advanced cancers. Study-level background: Dose-escalation patients' cancers were hepatocellular carcinoma, melanoma, renal cell or head and neck cancer. Eligibility admitted prior anti-PD-1, anti-PD-L1 or anti-CTLA-4 therapy; about 42% had some.

The CDR3 loop spans 13 amino acids. Deletions cut 1 base from V and 4 bases from J, with 8 bases between. From germline, CDR1 is SGHNT and CDR2 YENEEA. The table came from immunoSEQ multiplex PCR; TCRdb's copy has only in-frame clones and leaves some out. The sample contains fewer than 45,000 clones, more than 75% of which appear only once. This clone appeared a single time. What it binds is not known. Study-level results: Part of the nonresponder group also had normalized T-cell clonal expansion that was low. Dose levels from 0.1 to 3.0 mg/kg saw CD4+ and CD8+ blood T cells expand clonally by week 6.

This sequence originates from an adult with an advanced solid tumor such as melanoma, head and neck, liver or kidney cancer. The genes are TRBV11-3 and TRBJ2-7; D unresolved. The starting material was CD4+ or CD8+ T cells sorted from blood, obtained in a trial of the OX40 agonist ivuxolimab. The chain's CDR3 is CASSLGEAYEQYF. CDR3 in DNA: TGTGCCAGCAGCTTAGGCGAGGCGTACGAGCAGTACTTC.